This T cell receptor beta chain is from a study of vaccination effects on CD4 cells after COVID-19. Study summary: All study participants received two doses of BNT162b2 or mRNA-1273 vaccine. Study results and limitations: Infection-derived and vaccine-derived clones contracted markedly late after vaccination. Of the vaccine-induced clones from healthy vaccinees, merely 1 of 255 recognized common cold coronaviruses as well.

TCRdb's copy holds only in-frame clones and misses some; the assay was immunoSEQ multiplex PCR. The sample holds about 14,000 clones; just over 75% are singletons and the top ten take roughly 26%. Expansion with viral peptide pools was applied to antigen-specific CD4+ T cells by the ViraFEST assay prior to sequencing. Isolation of CD4+ T cells took place after 10 days of culture. Some 2 million PBMC were placed in each well, which was supplemented with 10 IU/ml IL-2 and roughly 10 ug/ml peptides. The germline V gene encodes CDR1 SGDLS and CDR2 YYNGEE. V lost 2 bases and J lost 2; bases outside the gene matches: 3. The CDR3 has 15 amino acids. This clone showed up just once. Its antigen is unknown.

The starting material was CD4+ T cells from PBMCs cultured with HCoV-229E spike peptides, obtained before COVID-19 vaccination. J is TRBJ2-3 and V is TRBV9, with 9 bases lining up with TRBD2. The source is a human donor who received a COVID-19 vaccine. Here the CDR3 reads CASSVSGGNTDTQYF. CDR3 sequence (DNA): TGTGCCAGCAGCGTTAGCGGGGGCAACACAGATACGCAGTATTTT.